Described below is a single T cell receptor beta chain sequence and its context. Its antigen remains unknown. The data stem from a study of cytomegalovirus exposure and HLA in healthy donors. Whole-study results and caveats: Cytomegalovirus-associated TCR beta chains were listed, numbering more than 150.

The PCR used 60 Vbeta and 13 Jbeta primers. This table comes from immunoSEQ multiplex PCR, and its TCRdb copy is limited to in-frame clones, with some not included. Here the sample spans roughly 75,000 clones, more than 65% being singletons. CDR3 size: 15 residues. From germline, CDR1 is MNHNY and CDR2 SVGAGI (reference sequence). V was cut by 5 bases and J by 2 bases, with 15 bases left in between. Material for sequencing was PBMCs. The chain combines TRBV6-6 with TRBJ1-1, with D unresolved. The receptor was isolated from a man between 65 and 85 years old in good health and CMV-seropositive. The CDR3 nucleotides are TGTGCCAGCAGTACCCGAAGTACGGGTAACACTGAAGCTTTCTTT. It specifies CASSTRSTGNTEAFF.